This T cell receptor beta chain is drawn from a study of OX40 agonist ivuxolimab in advanced cancers. V was pared by 1 base and J by 5 bases, with 11 bases between. The germline gives CDR1 SQVTM, CDR2 ANQGSEA. The CDR3 length is 13 residues. Assay: immunoSEQ multiplex PCR; the TCRdb copy retains only in-frame clones and omits some. The profile covers around 40,000 clones, with roughly 91% appearing a single time and roughly an eighth taken by the ten largest. Comment on this clone: Its antigen is unknown.

Study observations and caveats: Compared with CD4+, CD8+ T cells on average had more expanded clones.

Sequenced here: CD4+ or CD8+ T cells sorted from blood, sampled in a trial of the OX40 agonist ivuxolimab. The genes are TRBV29-1 and TRBJ1-1; tentative D call: TRBD1 (5 bases). The receptor was derived from an adult with an advanced solid tumor such as melanoma, head and neck, liver or kidney cancer. The CDR3 bases are TGCAGCGTTGAAGGAGGGGCGCGGACTGAAGCTTTCTTT. Residues: CSVEGGARTEAFF.